The 4 T cell receptor beta chains in this list originate from one sample, sequenced in a study of shared clonotypes between healthy human individuals. Profiling relied on immunoSEQ multiplex PCR, and the TCRdb table lists in-frame clones only, not all of them. The repertoire holds 2 million to 2.5 million clones, with around 95% as singletons. Sequenced input: naive CD4+ T cells sorted from blood. As to subset: CD45RA+ positively selected. The receptors originated from a man younger than 35 in good health.

The genes are TRBV7-2 and TRBJ2-4, with a weak D call TRBD1 (6 bases). Deletions cut 3 bases from V and 6 bases from J, with 12 bases between. The CDR3 consists of 14 residues. Germline-derived CDR1 and CDR2 are SGHTA and FQGNSA. Here the CDR3 reads CASSFSGATNIQYF. CDR3 nucleotides: TGTGCCAGCAGCTTTTCAGGGGCTACAAACATTCAGTACTTC.

The chain carries TRBV11-1 and TRBJ1-4; D unresolved. CDR1 SGHAT and CDR2 FQDESV come from the germline V gene (reference sequence). The ends were cut back, 8 bases at V and 0 bases at J, with 13 bases in the middle. The CDR3 consists of 15 residues. Here the CDR3 reads CASSMDGATNEKLFF. The CDR3 region has the DNA TGTGCCAGCTCCATGGACGGTGCAACTAATGAAAAACTGTTTTTT.

This rearrangement joins TRBV10-2 to TRBJ2-2; 9 positions agree with TRBD2. With V trimmed by 7 bases and J by 2 bases, 5 bases remained unmatched. Germline CDR1 and CDR2: WSHSY and SAAADI. The CDR3 consists of 15 residues. The CDR3: CASTGLAGNTGELFF. The CDR3 nucleotides are TGCGCCAGCACAGGGCTAGCGGGAAACACCGGGGAGCTGTTTTTT.

V usage is TRBV30 and J usage is TRBJ2-3; D remains unclear. Germline V gives CDR1 GTSNPN, CDR2 SVGIG (reference sequence). The CDR3 consists of 15 residues. With 0 bases removed from V and 4 bases from J, the gap between germline ends came to 14 bases. CDR3 nucleotide sequence: TGTGCCTGGAGTGTAGGGCTAGTTGGTTCAGATACGCAGTATTTT. Amino acid sequence: CAWSVGLVGSDTQYF.